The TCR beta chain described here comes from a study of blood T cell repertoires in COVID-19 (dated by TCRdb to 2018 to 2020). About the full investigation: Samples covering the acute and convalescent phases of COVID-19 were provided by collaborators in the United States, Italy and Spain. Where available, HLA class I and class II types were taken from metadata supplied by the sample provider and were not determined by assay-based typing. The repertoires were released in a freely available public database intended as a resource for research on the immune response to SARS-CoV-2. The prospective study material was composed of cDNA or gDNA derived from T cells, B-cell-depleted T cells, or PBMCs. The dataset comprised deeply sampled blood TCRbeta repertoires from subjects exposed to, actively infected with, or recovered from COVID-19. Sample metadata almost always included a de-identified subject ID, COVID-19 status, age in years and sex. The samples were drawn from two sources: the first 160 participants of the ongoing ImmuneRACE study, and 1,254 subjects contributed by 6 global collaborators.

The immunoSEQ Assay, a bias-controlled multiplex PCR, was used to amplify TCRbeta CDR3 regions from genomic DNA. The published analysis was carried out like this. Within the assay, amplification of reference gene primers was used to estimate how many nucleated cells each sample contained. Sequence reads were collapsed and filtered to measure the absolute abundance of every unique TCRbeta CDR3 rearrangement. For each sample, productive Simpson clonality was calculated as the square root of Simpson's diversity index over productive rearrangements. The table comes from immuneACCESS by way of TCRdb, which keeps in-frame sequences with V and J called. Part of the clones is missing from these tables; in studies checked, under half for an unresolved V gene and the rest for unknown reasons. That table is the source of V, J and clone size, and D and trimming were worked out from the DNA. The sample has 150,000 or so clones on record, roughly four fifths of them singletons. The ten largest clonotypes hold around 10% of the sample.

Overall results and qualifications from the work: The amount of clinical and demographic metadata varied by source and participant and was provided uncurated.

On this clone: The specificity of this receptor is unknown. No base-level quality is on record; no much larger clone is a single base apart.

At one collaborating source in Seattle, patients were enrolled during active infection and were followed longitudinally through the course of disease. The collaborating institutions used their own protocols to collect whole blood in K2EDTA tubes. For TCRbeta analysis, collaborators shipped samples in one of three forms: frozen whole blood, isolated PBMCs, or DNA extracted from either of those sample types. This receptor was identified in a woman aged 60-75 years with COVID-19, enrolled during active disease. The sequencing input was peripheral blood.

At the DNA level, the sequence is TGTGCCAGCAGCCAAGATTGGGGGAGGTTAAGCTACACCTTC. This gives the protein CASSQDWGRLSYTF. This receptor chain uses TRBV3-1 (or the pseudogene TRBV3-2) and TRBJ1-2, and possibly TRBD1, on 5 matching bases. Based on the germline V gene (reference sequence), the CDR1 and CDR2 sequences are LGHDT and YNNKEL. V is clipped by 0 bases and J by 9 bases, and the sequence between their germline boundaries is 14 bases long. The CDR3 has 14 amino acids, counting the end cysteine and phenylalanine. Just the 42-base CDR3 DNA is kept, in frame starting at base 1.